The 4 T cell receptor beta chains below were found in one sample sequenced in a study of shared clonotypes between healthy human individuals. In the naive CD8 group, cells lacked CD45RO and were positively selected for CCR7, so terminally differentiated effector memory CD45RA+ cells were left out. Clones were read by immunoSEQ multiplex PCR, and TCRdb kept only the in-frame ones, dropping some. This table has 1.5 million to 2.5 million clones, about 95% appearing once. The sequenced sample consisted of naive CD8+ T cells sorted from blood. The receptors here all came from a man aged 18 to 29 in good health.

This chain connects TRBV9 to TRBJ1-4; 8 bases fit TRBD1. Per the germline V gene, CDR1 is SGDLS and CDR2 is YYNGEE. The length of the CDR3 is 16 residues. V lost 4 bases to trimming and J lost 7 bases; unmatched junction nucleotides: 12. CDR3 sequence (DNA): TGTGCCAGCAGCCGGGGGGAGGACAGGGTCGGTGAAAAACTGTTTTTT. Its translation is CASSRGEDRVGEKLFF.

The chain uses TRBV11-2 and TRBJ2-1; D ambiguous. V lost 1 base and J 12 bases, leaving 10 bases between the germline ends. CDR1 SGHAT and CDR2 FQNNGV come from the germline V gene. The CDR3 has 12 amino acids. The CDR3 sequence: CASSLGPLGQFF. CDR3 coding DNA: TGTGCCAGCAGCTTAGGTCCCCTTGGGCAGTTCTTC.

The rearrangement links TRBV7-3 to TRBJ1-5; 9 nucleotides align to TRBD1. This CDR3 has 16 residues. Looked up from germline, CDR1 is SGHTA and CDR2 is FQGTGA. The V and J ends lost 6 bases and 4 bases, in that order; junction bases with no gene match: 10. CDR3 sequence (DNA): TGTGCCAGCAGATTGCTTCTTGGACAGGGGAATCAGCCCCAGCATTTT. Its translation: CASRLLLGQGNQPQHF.

J is TRBJ1-2 and V is TRBV2; D gene unclear. V shed 8 bases and J shed 2 bases, with 15 bases lying between them. The CDR3 has 14 residues. In germline, CDR1 is SNHLY, CDR2 FYNNEI. The CDR3 sequence: CASQTLQANYGYTF. For the CDR3, the DNA is TGTGCCAGCCAGACTCTCCAGGCGAACTATGGCTACACCTTC.